Below, one T cell receptor beta chain is given with its context. As yet, its antigen is unknown. The sample comes from a study of OX40 agonist ivuxolimab in advanced cancers. TCRdb's table, derived via immunoSEQ multiplex PCR, lists solely in-frame clones and lacks some. Of tens of thousands of clones in the sample, 82% were seen once. Broader study findings: Clonal expansion was among the lowest in partial responders at 0.1-3.0 mg/kg, especially CD8+.

This clonotype was sampled from an adult with an advanced solid tumor such as melanoma, head and neck, liver or kidney cancer. Sequenced material: CD4+ or CD8+ T cells sorted from blood, taken in a trial of the OX40 agonist ivuxolimab.

CDR3 nucleotide sequence: TGTGCCAGCAGCTTCGGCGGGGCTAGCACAGATACGCAGTATTTT. Translation gives CASSFGGASTDTQYF. The genes are TRBV5-8 and TRBJ2-3; a weak D match, TRBD2 (6 bases). The germline V gene encodes CDR1 SGHTS and CDR2 YDEGEE. The V end lost 2 bases, the J end lost 0 bases, and 10 bases lay between the germline ends. The CDR3 extends over 15 amino acids.